Included here is one T cell receptor (beta chain) sequence, with context. Profiling relied on immunoSEQ multiplex PCR, and the TCRdb table lists in-frame clones only, not all of them. The table includes roughly 300,000 clones, 88% detected once. The sample comes from a study of cytomegalovirus exposure and HLA in healthy donors. This CDR3 contains 17 residues. CDR1 is MNHNS and CDR2 is SASEGT in the germline V gene. V gave up 0 bases and J gave up 3 bases; unmatched junction bases: 10. Source material: PBMCs. The V gene is TRBV6-1, the J gene TRBJ2-7, with 8 bases that match TRBD1. This TCR derives from a woman aged 18-29 years in good health and CMV-seronegative. This CDR3 reads CASSEARQGRWIYEQYF. The DNA of the CDR3 is TGTGCCAGCAGTGAAGCCCGACAGGGGCGCTGGATCTACGAGCAGTACTTC.